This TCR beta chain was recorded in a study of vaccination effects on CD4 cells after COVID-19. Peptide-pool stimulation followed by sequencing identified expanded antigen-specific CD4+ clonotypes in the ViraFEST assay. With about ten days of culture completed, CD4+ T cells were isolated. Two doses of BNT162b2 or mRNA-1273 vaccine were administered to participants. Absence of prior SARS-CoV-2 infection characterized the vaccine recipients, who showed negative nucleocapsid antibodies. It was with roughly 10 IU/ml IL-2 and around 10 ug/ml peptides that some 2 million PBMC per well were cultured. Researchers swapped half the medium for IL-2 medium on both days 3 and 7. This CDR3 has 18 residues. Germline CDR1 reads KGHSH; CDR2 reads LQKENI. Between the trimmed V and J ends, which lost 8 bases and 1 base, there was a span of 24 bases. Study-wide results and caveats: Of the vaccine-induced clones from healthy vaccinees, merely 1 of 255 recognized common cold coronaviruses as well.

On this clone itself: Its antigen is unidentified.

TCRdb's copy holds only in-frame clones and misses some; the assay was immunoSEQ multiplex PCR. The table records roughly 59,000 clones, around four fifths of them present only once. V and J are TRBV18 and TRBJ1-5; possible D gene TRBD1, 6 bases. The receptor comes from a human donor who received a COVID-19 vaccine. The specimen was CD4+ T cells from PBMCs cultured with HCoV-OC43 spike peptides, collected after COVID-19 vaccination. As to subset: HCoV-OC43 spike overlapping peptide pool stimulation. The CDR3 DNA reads TGTGCCAGCACCACCTCATTCAGGGGTGAAATAAGCAATCAGCCCCAGCATTTT. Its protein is CASTTSFRGEISNQPQHF. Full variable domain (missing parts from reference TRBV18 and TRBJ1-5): NAGVMQNPRHLVRRRGQEARLRCSPMKGHSHVYWYRQLPEEGLKFMVYLQKENIIDESGMPKERFSAEFPKEGPSILRIQQVVRGDSAAYFCASTTSFRGEISNQPQHFGDGTRLSIL.